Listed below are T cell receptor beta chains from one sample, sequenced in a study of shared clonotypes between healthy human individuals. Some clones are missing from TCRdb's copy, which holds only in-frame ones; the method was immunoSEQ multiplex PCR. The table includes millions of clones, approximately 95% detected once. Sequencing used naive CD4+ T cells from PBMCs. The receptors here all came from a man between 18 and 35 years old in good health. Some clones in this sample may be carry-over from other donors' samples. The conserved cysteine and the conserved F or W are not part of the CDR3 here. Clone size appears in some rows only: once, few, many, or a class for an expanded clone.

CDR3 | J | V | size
ASIGAEQF | TRBJ2-1 | TRBV5-5 | NA
ASSLAPGSYEQY | TRBJ2-7 | TRBV7-8 | NA
ASSPQGYEQF | TRBJ2-1 | TRBV28 | NA
ASSPRGREISGELF | TRBJ2-2 | TRBV7-2 | NA
ASSQDSNQPQH | TRBJ1-5 | TRBV18 | NA
ASSLPPGRITEAF | TRBJ1-1 | TRBV6-6 | NA
ATLSGRTETQY | TRBJ2-5 | TRBV2 | NA
ASSATGDSPLH | TRBJ1-6 | TRBV6-6 | once
SVEAAGVGTEAF | TRBJ1-1 | TRBV29-1 | NA
ATQSGKPTDTQY | TRBJ2-3 | TRBV4-2 | NA
ASSLSSFTGELF | TRBJ2-2 | TRBV11-2 | NA
ASSVLAGGTDTQY | TRBJ2-3 | TRBV5-1 | NA
ASSYTGYQPQH | TRBJ1-5 | TRBV19 | NA
ASSLEGHSGNTIY | TRBJ1-3 | TRBV5-1 | few
ASSLLTGSEYGYT | TRBJ1-2 | TRBV14 | NA
ASSLGVGSFYMNTEAF | TRBJ1-1 | TRBV11-1 | NA
ASNLLAGGRELF | TRBJ2-2 | TRBV6-1 | NA
ASSMTLHANTEAF | TRBJ1-1 | TRBV5-6 | NA
ASSAPQTGSHEQY | TRBJ2-7 | TRBV25-1 | NA
ASSSGSHSYEQY | TRBJ2-7 | TRBV5-1 | NA
ASSSRAGGKLF | TRBJ1-4 | TRBV5-6 | NA
ASSLNSGALRGYGYT | TRBJ1-2 | TRBV28 | NA
AWSGTTNQPQH | TRBJ1-5 | TRBV30 | few
SVERGGEMISYTEAF | TRBJ1-1 | TRBV29-1 | NA
ASSVLGRESYEQF | TRBJ2-1 | TRBV9 | NA
ASSRQGNYGYT | TRBJ1-2 | TRBV28 | NA
ASSPTLAAETQY | TRBJ2-5 | TRBV18 | NA
ASSVWDINQPQH | TRBJ1-5 | TRBV9 | few
ASSQVWGGRNIQY | TRBJ2-4 | TRBV4-1 | NA
ASSLVGFGTGGYT | TRBJ1-2 | TRBV7-9 | NA
ASSPASGGGETQY | TRBJ2-5 | TRBV18 | NA
ASSQVGTGSNQPQH | TRBJ1-5 | TRBV4-2 | NA
ASSSLPGELF | TRBJ2-2 | TRBV28 | NA
ASSYYGQGYYEQY | TRBJ2-7 | TRBV6-5 | NA
ASSPGGFGIYNEQF | TRBJ2-1 | TRBV5-4 | NA
ASSQGNTTDTQY | TRBJ2-3 | TRBV23-1 | NA
ASSLDRKNTEAF | TRBJ1-1 | TRBV7-9 | NA
ASSVAETQY | TRBJ2-5 | TRBV9 | NA